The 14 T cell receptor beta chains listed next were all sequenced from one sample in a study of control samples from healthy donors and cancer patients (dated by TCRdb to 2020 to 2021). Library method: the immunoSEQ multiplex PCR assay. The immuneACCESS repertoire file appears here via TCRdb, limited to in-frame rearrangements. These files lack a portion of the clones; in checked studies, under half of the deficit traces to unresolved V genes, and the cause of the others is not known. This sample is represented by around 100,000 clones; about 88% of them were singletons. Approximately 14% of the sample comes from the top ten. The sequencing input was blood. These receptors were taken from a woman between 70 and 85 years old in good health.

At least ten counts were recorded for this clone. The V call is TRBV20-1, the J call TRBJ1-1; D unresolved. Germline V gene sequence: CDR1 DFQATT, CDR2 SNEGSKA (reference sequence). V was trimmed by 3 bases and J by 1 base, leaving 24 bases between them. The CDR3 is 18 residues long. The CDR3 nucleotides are TGCAGTGCTAGTGGAATTGGGAGCTTTAGAGGCCCGAACACTGAAGCTTTCTTT. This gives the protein CSASGIGSFRGPNTEAFF.

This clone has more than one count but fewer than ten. The CDR3, as DNA: TGTGCCAGCAGCTTAGAGCAGGGCGGCTTCGGTGGCTACACCTTC. As protein: CASSLEQGGFGGYTF. V usage is TRBV7-6 and J usage is TRBJ1-2; TRBD1 is a possible D gene (5 bases). The V end lost 1 base, the J end lost 7 bases, and 16 bases lay between the germline ends. Per germline, CDR1 SGHVS and CDR2 FNYEAQ. CDR3 size: 15 residues.

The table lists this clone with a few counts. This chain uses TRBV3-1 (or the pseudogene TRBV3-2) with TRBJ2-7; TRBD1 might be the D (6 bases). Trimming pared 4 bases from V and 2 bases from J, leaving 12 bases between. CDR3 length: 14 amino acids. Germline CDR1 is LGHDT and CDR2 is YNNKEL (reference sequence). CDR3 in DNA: TGTGCCAGCAGCCCAGGGGCAGGGCCCTACGAGCAGTACTTC. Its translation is CASSPGAGPYEQYF.

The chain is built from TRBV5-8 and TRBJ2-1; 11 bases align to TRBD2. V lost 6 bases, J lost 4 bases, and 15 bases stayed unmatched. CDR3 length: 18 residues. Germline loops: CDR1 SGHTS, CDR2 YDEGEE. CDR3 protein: CASNPPRLLAGAYNEQFF. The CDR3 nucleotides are TGTGCCAGCAATCCCCCGCGCCTACTAGCGGGAGCTTACAATGAGCAGTTCTTC.

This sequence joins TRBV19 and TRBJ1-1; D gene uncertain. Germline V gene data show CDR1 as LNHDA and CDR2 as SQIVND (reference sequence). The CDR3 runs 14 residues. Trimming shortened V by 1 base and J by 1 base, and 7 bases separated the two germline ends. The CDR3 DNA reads TGTGCCAGTAGTATAGCTCTACCGAACACTGAAGCTTTCTTT. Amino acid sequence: CASSIALPNTEAFF.

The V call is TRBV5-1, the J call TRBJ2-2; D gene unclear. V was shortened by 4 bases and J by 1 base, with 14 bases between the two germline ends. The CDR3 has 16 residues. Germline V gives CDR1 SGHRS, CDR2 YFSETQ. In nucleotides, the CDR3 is TGCGCCAGCAGCCCCGGAGCCCCGGGGAACACCGGGGAGCTGTTTTTT. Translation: CASSPGAPGNTGELFF.

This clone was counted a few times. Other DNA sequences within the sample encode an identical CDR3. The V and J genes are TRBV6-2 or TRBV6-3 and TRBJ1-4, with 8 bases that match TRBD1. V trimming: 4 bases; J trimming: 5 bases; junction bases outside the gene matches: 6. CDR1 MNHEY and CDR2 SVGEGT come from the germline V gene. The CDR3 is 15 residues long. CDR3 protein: CASSSPRTGNEKLFF. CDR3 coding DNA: TGTGCCAGCAGTTCCCCTCGGACAGGGAATGAAAAACTGTTTTTT.

The CDR3, as DNA: TGTGCCAGCAGCCTCGTAGGGGGCTCTGGAAACACCATATATTTT. It encodes CASSLVGGSGNTIYF. This chain joins TRBV2 and TRBJ1-3; possibly TRBD1 for D (6 bases). The CDR3 extends over 15 amino acids. The ends were cut back, 6 bases at V and 0 bases at J, with 12 bases in the middle. CDR1 and CDR2 from the germline V gene are SNHLY and FYNNEI.

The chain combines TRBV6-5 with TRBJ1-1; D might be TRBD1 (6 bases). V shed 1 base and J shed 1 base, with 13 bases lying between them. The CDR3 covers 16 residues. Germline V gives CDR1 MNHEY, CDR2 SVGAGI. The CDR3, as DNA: TGTGCCAGCAGTTACTTGGCACGGACAGAGAACACTGAAGCTTTCTTT. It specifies CASSYLARTENTEAFF.

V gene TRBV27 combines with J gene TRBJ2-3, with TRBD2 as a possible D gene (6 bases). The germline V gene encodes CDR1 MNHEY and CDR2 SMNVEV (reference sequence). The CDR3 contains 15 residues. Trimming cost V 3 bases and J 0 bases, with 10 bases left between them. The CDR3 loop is CASSLVGLSTDTQYF. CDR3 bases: TGTGCCAGCAGTTTGGTGGGACTTAGCACAGATACGCAGTATTTT.

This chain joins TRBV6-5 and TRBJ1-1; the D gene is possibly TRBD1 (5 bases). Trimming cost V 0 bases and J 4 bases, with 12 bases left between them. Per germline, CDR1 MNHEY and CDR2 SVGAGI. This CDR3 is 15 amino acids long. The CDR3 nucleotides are TGTGCCAGCAGTTACTCTCGGCAGGGAAGCACTGAAGCTTTCTTT. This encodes CASSYSRQGSTEAFF.

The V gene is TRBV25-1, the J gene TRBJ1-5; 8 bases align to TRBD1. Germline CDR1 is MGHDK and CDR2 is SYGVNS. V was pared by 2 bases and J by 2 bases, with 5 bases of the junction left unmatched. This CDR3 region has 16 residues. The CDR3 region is CASSEQGAGGNQPQHF. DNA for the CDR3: TGTGCCAGCAGTGAACAGGGGGCGGGCGGCAATCAGCCCCAGCATTTT.

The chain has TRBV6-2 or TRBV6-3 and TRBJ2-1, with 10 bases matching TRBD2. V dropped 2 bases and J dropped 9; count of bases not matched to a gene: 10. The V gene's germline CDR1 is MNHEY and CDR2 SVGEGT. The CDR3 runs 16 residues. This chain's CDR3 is CASSYVQSGRAFEQFF. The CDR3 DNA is TGTGCCAGCAGTTACGTACAGAGCGGGAGGGCTTTTGAGCAGTTCTTC.

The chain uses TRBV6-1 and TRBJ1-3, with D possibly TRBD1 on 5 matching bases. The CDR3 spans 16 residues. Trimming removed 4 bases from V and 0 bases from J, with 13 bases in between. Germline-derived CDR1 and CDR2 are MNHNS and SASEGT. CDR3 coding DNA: TGTGCCAGCAGTGCATCGGGGCGCCTCTCTGGAAACACCATATATTTT. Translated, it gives CASSASGRLSGNTIYF.